This entry lists 23 T cell receptor beta chains sequenced from one sample in a study of radiation and T cells in renal cell carcinoma. Noted treatment: treatment-naive control, cytoreductive nephrectomy. Only in-frame clones appear in the TCRdb table, and some are missing; sequencing was by immunoSEQ multiplex PCR. The repertoire holds 19,000 or so clones, approximately 59% seen once, with approximately 30% in the top ten. The material sequenced was tumor tissue, taken from a patient whose treatment was nephrectomy without radiotherapy. Receptor source: a man aged 45-65 years with renal cell carcinoma.

The chain has TRBV21-1 and TRBJ2-1; the table's D call TRBD1 went unverified against the DNA. TRBV21-1 has pseudogene status. This CDR3 region has 17 residues. For the CDR3, the DNA is TGTGCCAGCAGCAAAGAGGAACAGGGGGTCTCCTACAATGAGCAGTTCTTC. Translating gives CASSKEEQGVSYNEQFF.

J is TRBJ1-4 and V is TRBV4-3, with D perhaps matching TRBD1 (5 bases). The CDR3 runs to 15 residues. V was pared by 0 bases and J by 1 base, with 6 bases between. Germline-derived CDR1 and CDR2 are LGHNA and YSLEER. The CDR3 DNA follows: TGCGCCAGCAGCCAAGATGGGGGAACTAATGAAAAACTGTTTTTT. This codes for CASSQDGGTNEKLFF.

Of note for this clone: At one end, the junction sequence differs from germline, possibly due to a read error. The chain employs TRBV2 and TRBJ2-2, with no clear D. The CDR3 has 14 amino acids. The germline V gene encodes CDR1 SNHLY and CDR2 FYNNEI. DNA of the CDR3: TGTGCCAGCACTGAACAGCAAACCACCGGGGAGCTGTTTTTT. This codes for CASTEQQTTGELFF.

The V call is TRBV7-9, the J call TRBJ2-2; D gene ambiguous. The CDR3 loop spans 13 amino acids. CDR1 and CDR2 from the germline V gene are SEHNR and FQNEAQ (reference sequence). V lost 5 bases, J lost 7 bases, and 11 bases lay in between. Written as DNA, the CDR3 is TGTGCCAGCAGCCCAGAGCGCGTCGGGGAGCTGTTTTTT. Protein sequence: CASSPERVGELFF.

The rearrangement joins TRBV6-6 to TRBJ1-2; the D is unclear. The CDR3 loop spans 12 amino acids. V was cut by 6 bases and J by 1 base, with 6 bases left in between. The germline V gene encodes CDR1 MNHNY and CDR2 SVGAGI (reference sequence). The CDR3 sequence is CASSRVNYGYTF. The CDR3 bases are TGTGCCAGCAGCAGAGTTAACTATGGCTACACCTTC.

The table lists this clone with a count of one. This chain uses TRBV5-4 with TRBJ2-5; D is possibly TRBD1 (5 bases). The CDR3 length is 13 residues. The ends were cut back, 4 bases at V and 5 bases at J, with 12 bases in the middle. Germline CDR1 SGHNT, CDR2 YYREEE (reference sequence). The CDR3 reads CASSQGARETQYF. As DNA, the CDR3 is TGTGCCAGCAGCCAAGGGGCAAGGGAGACCCAGTACTTC.

This sequence joins TRBV7-8 and TRBJ2-4; D is possibly TRBD2 (6 bases). Germline V gene sequence: CDR1 SGHVS, CDR2 FQNEAQ. Deletions cut 5 bases from V and 7 bases from J, with 18 bases between. This CDR3 spans 15 amino acids. The CDR3 sequence is CASSPSYGGVNIQYF. In nucleotides, the CDR3 is TGTGCCAGCAGCCCTTCTTACGGGGGTGTGAACATTCAGTACTTC.

The chain combines TRBV29-1 with TRBJ2-3; 13 nucleotides align to TRBD2. The CDR3 has 19 residues. The V segment lost 3 bases and the J segment 4 bases; nucleotides outside the gene matches: 16. Per the germline V gene, CDR1 is SQVTM and CDR2 is ANQGSEA. CDR3 DNA sequence: TGCAGCGTTGATCCGGAAGGAACTAGCGGGAGGGCCTGGGCAGATACGCAGTATTTT. This translates into CSVDPEGTSGRAWADTQYF.

In this sample, this clone turned up once. This sequence joins TRBV7-2 and TRBJ1-2; D call uncertain. The germline gives CDR1 SGHTA, CDR2 FQGNSA. The CDR3 contains 13 residues. Trimming took 5 bases from V and 0 from J, leaving 7 bases between them. The CDR3 protein is CASSLQANYGYTF. The CDR3 bases are TGTGCCAGCAGCCTACAAGCTAACTATGGCTACACCTTC.

This chain links TRBV6-6 with TRBJ2-1, with no clear D. The germline V and J ends were trimmed by 10 bases and 10 bases, with 17 bases remaining between them. Germline V gene sequence: CDR1 MNHNY, CDR2 SVGAGI (reference sequence). The CDR3 is 12 amino acids. CDR3 sequence: CATSSARFEQFF. CDR3 nucleotides: TGTGCCACGTCCTCGGCCCGCTTCGAGCAGTTCTTC.

This clone showed up just once. This chain uses TRBV14 with TRBJ2-5, with D possibly being TRBD2 (6 bases). The CDR3 totals 17 residues. Trimming took 2 bases from V and 1 from J, leaving 17 bases between them. Germline V lookup: CDR1 SGHDN, CDR2 FVKESK. CDR3 amino acids: CASSQRETLPFQETQYF. CDR3 DNA sequence: TGTGCCAGCAGCCAACGGGAGACCCTACCGTTCCAAGAGACCCAGTACTTC.

The chain uses TRBV4-3 and TRBJ2-6; 8 bases are shared with TRBD1. V trimming: 3 bases; J trimming: 0 bases; junction bases outside the gene matches: 4. Germline CDR1 is LGHNA and CDR2 is YSLEER. CDR3 length: 17 amino acids. The CDR3 spells CASSHRQGFSGANVLTF. CDR3 sequence (DNA): TGCGCCAGCAGCCACCGACAGGGGTTCTCTGGGGCCAACGTCCTGACTTTC.

This clone was detected a few times. The genes are TRBV5-6 and TRBJ1-2; D remains ambiguous. Trimming removed 5 bases at V and 0 bases at J, with 8 bases between. Germline V gene data show CDR1 as SGHDT and CDR2 as YYEEEE. This CDR3 is 13 amino acids long. The CDR3 nucleotides are TGTGCCAGCAGAACGACACCTAACTATGGCTACACCTTC. The encoded protein is CASRTTPNYGYTF.

The V call is TRBV4-3, the J call TRBJ2-1; D remains ambiguous. The CDR3 has 14 residues. Between the trimmed V and J ends, which lost 4 bases and 8 bases, there was a span of 15 bases. Germline CDR1 is LGHNA and CDR2 is YSLEER. CDR3 sequence (DNA): TGCGCCAGCAGCCCAACTCTGGACGGCGATGAGCAGTTCTTC. It specifies CASSPTLDGDEQFF.

This clone was picked up many times. The chain couples TRBV5-1 to TRBJ1-6; D ambiguous. V lost 1 base and J 0 bases, leaving 2 bases between the germline ends. Germline V gives CDR1 SGHRS, CDR2 YFSETQ. The CDR3 consists of 14 residues. CDR3: CASSLSSYNSPLHF. The CDR3 DNA is TGCGCCAGCAGCTTGAGCTCCTATAATTCACCCCTCCACTTT.

This clone has a handful of counts. This chain connects TRBV29-1 to TRBJ1-2; the D gene is possibly TRBD1 (5 bases). Per the germline V gene, CDR1 is SQVTM and CDR2 is ANQGSEA. The CDR3 contains 13 residues. Trimming pared 0 bases from V and 7 bases from J, leaving 12 bases between. CDR3 bases: TGCAGCGTTGAAGAAAATGCAGGGAGTGGCTACACCTTC. Its protein is CSVEENAGSGYTF.

In its sample, this clone was seen a few times. Germline and junction disagree at one end, which may indicate a read error. The chain couples TRBV4-1 to TRBJ1-5; no definite D call. CDR3 size: 14 residues. Germline CDR1 reads MGHRA; CDR2 reads YSYEKL. The CDR3 DNA is TGCGCCAGCAGTCAAGCAGTGAGCAATCAGCCCCAGCATTTT. It yields the protein CASSQAVSNQPQHF.

The chain recombines TRBV6-5 with TRBJ2-3, with 8 positions matching TRBD2. The trim removed 6 bases at V and 0 bases at J, leaving 5 bases unmatched. Germline V CDR1 and CDR2: MNHEY, SVGAGI. The CDR3 is 15 amino acids. DNA for the CDR3: TGTGCCAGCAGAACCCGGGGGGGTAGCACAGATACGCAGTATTTT. Translated: CASRTRGGSTDTQYF.

The chain joins TRBV10-3 to TRBJ2-3; 8 bases fit TRBD1. This CDR3 region has 15 residues. J gave up 3 bases and V 6 bases, and 8 bases lay outside the gene matches. The germline V gene encodes CDR1 ENHRY and CDR2 SYGVKD. CDR3: CAIRTRQGSTDTQYF. The CDR3 coding sequence is TGTGCCATCAGAACACGACAGGGGAGTACAGATACGCAGTATTTT.

The chain uses TRBV5-5 and TRBJ1-2; 7 bases fit TRBD1. The CDR3 covers 13 residues. The trim removed 6 bases at V and 3 bases at J, leaving 5 bases unmatched. Germline assignment: CDR1 SGHKS and CDR2 YYEKEE (reference sequence). The CDR3: CASTGQAYYGYTF. The CDR3 DNA follows: TGTGCCAGCACCGGACAGGCCTACTATGGCTACACCTTC.

The chain carries TRBV5-5 and TRBJ2-7, with TRBD2 as a possible D gene (6 bases). The CDR3 contains 15 residues. Deletions cut 3 bases from V and 7 bases from J, with 20 bases between. The V gene's germline CDR1 is SGHKS and CDR2 YYEKEE (reference sequence). The CDR3 DNA follows: TGTGCCAGCAGCTCCCCTCCTGAAGGGGAGGAAGAGCAGTACTTC. The encoded protein is CASSSPPEGEEEQYF.

The chain recombines TRBV30 with TRBJ1-6; D remains ambiguous. V shed 0 bases and J shed 9 bases, with 18 bases lying between them. The germline gives CDR1 GTSNPN, CDR2 SVGIG (reference sequence). The CDR3 sequence is 16 residues long. The CDR3 loop reads CAWSVETGRSGSPLHF. The CDR3, as DNA: TGTGCCTGGAGTGTAGAAACGGGTAGAAGTGGTTCACCCCTCCACTTT.

This clone is deemed medium-sized (0.01 to 0.1%). V is TRBV7-2 and J is TRBJ1-2; TRBD1 matches 9 bases. The CDR3 covers 17 residues. Germline loops: CDR1 SGHTA, CDR2 FQGNSA. V lost 1 base to trimming and J lost 8 bases; unmatched junction nucleotides: 14. The CDR3 loop reads CASSLELRSQGAIGYTF. The CDR3 bases are TGTGCCAGCAGCTTAGAATTAAGGTCACAGGGGGCGATAGGCTACACCTTC.